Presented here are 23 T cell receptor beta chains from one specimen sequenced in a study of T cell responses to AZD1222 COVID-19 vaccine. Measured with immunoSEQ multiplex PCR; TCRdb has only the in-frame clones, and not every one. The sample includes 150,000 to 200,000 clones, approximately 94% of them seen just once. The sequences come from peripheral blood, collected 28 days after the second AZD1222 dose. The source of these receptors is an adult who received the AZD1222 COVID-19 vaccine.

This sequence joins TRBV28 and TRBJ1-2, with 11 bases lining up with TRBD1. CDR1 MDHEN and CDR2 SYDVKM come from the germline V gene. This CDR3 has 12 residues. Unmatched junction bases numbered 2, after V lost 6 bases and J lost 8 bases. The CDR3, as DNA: TGTGCCAGCAGAAGGACAGGGGGCGGCTACACCTTC. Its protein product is CASRRTGGGYTF.

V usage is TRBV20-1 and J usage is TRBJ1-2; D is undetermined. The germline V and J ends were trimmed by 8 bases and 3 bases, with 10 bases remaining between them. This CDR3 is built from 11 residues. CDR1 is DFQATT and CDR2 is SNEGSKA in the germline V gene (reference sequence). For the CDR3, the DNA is TGCAGTCTGAGGACGGACTATGGCTACACCTTC. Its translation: CSLRTDYGYTF.

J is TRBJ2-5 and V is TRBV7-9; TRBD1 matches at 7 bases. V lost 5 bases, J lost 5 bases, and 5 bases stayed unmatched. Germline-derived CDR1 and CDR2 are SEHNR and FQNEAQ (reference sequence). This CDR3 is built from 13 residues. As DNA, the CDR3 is TGTGCCAGCAGCCAGGGGGTGATGGAGACCCAGTACTTC. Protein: CASSQGVMETQYF.

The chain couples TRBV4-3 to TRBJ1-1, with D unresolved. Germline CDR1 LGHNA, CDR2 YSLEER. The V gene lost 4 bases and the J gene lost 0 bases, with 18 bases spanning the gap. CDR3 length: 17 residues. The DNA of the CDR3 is TGCGCCAGCAGCCGCGGACCCGACACCATCATGAACACTGAAGCTTTCTTT. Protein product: CASSRGPDTIMNTEAFF.

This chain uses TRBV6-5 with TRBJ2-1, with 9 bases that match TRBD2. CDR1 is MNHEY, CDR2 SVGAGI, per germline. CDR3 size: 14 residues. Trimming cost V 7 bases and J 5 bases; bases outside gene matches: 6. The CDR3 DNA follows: TGTGCCAGCACCCTAAGACTAGCGGACAATGAGCAGTTCTTC. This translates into CASTLRLADNEQFF.

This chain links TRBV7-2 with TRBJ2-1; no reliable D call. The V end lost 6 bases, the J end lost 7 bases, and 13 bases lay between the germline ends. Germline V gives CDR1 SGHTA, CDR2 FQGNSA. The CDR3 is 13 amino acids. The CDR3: CASSTLPRNEQFF. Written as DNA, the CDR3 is TGTGCCAGCAGTACCCTGCCCAGAAATGAGCAGTTCTTC.

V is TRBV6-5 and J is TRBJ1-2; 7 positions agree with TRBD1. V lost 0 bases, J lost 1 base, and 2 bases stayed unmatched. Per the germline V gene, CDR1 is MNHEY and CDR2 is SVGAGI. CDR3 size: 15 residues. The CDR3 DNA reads TGTGCCAGCAGTTACTCGGACAGGCGTAACTATGGCTACACCTTC. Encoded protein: CASSYSDRRNYGYTF.

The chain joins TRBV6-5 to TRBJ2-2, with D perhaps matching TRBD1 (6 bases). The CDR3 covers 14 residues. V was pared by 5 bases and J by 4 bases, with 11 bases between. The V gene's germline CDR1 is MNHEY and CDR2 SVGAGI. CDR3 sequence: CASSPTGITGELFF. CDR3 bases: TGTGCCAGCAGTCCTACAGGGATCACCGGGGAGCTGTTTTTT.

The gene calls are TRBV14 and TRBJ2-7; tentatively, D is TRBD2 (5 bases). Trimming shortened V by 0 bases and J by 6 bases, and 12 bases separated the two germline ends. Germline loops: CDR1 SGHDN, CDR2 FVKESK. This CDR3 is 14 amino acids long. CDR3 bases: TGTGCCAGCAGCCAAGATGCTAGCCTTCGCGAGCAGTACTTC. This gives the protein CASSQDASLREQYF.

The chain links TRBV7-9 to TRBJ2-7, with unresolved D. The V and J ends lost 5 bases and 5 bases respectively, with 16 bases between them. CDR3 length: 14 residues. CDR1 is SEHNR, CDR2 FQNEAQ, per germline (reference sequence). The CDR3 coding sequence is TGTGCCAGCAGCATCCCATGGAGACCTCACGAGCAGTACTTC. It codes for CASSIPWRPHEQYF.

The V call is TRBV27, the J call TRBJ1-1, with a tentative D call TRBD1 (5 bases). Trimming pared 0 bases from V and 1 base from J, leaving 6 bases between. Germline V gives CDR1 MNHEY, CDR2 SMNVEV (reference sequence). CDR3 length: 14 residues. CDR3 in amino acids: CASSLSQGNTEAFF. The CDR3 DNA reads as TGTGCCAGCAGTTTATCGCAGGGGAACACTGAAGCTTTCTTT.

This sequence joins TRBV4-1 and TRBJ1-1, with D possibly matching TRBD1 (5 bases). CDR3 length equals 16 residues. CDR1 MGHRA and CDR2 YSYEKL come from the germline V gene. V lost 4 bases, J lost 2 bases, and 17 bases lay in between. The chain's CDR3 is CASSRRGRDVNTEAFF. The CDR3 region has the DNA TGCGCCAGCAGCCGGAGGGGAAGGGATGTCAACACTGAAGCTTTCTTT.

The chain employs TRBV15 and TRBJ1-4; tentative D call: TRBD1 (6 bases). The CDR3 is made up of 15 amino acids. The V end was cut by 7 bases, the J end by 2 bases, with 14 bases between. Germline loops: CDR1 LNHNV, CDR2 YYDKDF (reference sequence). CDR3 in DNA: TGTGCCACCAAAGCCACAGGGACCACTAATGAAAAACTGTTTTTT. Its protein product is CATKATGTTNEKLFF.

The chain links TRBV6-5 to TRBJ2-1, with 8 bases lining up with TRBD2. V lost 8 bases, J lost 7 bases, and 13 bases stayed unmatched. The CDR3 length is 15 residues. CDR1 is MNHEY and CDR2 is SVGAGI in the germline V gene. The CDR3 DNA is TGTGCCAGCTTCCCGAAGGGGTCTAGCGGGAATGAGCAGTTCTTC. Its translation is CASFPKGSSGNEQFF.

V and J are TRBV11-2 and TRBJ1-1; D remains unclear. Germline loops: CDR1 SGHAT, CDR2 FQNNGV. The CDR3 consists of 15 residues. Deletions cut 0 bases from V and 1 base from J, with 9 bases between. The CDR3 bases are TGTGCCAGCAGCTTAGAAAGGGCAGGGAACACTGAAGCTTTCTTT. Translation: CASSLERAGNTEAFF.

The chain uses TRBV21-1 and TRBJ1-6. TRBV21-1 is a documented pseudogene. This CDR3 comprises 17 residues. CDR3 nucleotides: TGTGCCAGCAGCAAAGCGCTCGGCCCCAGATATAATTCACCCCTCCACTTT. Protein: CASSKALGPRYNSPLHF.

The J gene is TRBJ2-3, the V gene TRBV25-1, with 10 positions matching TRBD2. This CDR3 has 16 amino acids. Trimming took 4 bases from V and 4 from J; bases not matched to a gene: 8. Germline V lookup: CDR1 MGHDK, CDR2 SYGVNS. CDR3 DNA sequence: TGTGCCAGCAGTGTATCGGCTAGCGGGAGTCCAGATACGCAGTATTTT. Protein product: CASSVSASGSPDTQYF.

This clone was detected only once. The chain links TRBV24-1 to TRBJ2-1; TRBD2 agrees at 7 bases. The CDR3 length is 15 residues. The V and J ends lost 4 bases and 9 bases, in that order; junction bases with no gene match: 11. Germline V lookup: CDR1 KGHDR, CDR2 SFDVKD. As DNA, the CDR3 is TGTGCCACCAGTGACCTACATTCGGGAGGCACTGAGCAGTTCTTC. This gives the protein CATSDLHSGGTEQFF.

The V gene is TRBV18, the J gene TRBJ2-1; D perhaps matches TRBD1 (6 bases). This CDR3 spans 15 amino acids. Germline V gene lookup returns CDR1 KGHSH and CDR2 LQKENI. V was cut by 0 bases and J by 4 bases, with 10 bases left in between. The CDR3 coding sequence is TGTGCCAGCTCACCACCGGTGGACAGTTACAATGAGCAGTTCTTC. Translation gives CASSPPVDSYNEQFF.

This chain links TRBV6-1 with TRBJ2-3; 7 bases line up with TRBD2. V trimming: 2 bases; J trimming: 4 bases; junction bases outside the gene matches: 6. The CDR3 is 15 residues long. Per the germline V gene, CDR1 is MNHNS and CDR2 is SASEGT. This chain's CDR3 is CASSERGVGADTQYF. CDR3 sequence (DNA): TGTGCCAGCAGTGAACGGGGGGTTGGCGCAGATACGCAGTATTTT.

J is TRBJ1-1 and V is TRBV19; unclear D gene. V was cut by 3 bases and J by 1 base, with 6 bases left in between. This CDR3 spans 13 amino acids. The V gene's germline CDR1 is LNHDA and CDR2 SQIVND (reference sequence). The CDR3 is CASSILANTEAFF. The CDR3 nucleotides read TGTGCCAGTAGTATTTTGGCGAACACTGAAGCTTTCTTT.

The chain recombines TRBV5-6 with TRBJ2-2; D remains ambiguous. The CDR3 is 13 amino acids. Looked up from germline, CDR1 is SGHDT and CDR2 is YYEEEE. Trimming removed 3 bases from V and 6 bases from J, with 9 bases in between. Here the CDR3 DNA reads TGTGCCAGCAGCTCCCACAGCTCCGGGGAGCTGTTTTTT. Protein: CASSSHSSGELFF. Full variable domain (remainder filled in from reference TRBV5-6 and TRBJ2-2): DAGVTQSPTHLIKTRGQQVTLRCSPKSGHDTVSWYQQALGQGPQFIFQYYEEEERQRGNFPDRFSGHQFPNYSSELNVNALLLGDSALYLCASSSHSSGELFFGEGSRLTVL.

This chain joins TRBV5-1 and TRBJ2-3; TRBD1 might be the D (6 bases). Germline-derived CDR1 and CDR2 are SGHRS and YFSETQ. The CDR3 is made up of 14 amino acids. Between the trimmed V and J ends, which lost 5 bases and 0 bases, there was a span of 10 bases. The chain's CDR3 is CASSRDKSTDTQYF. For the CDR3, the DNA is TGCGCCAGCAGTAGGGACAAAAGCACAGATACGCAGTATTTT.